The source of this T cell receptor beta chain is a study of early T cells in non-severe SARS-CoV-2 infection. Study details: Chains were unpaired, as sequencing was done on bulk RNA from unsorted whole blood.

This CDR3 comprises 16 residues. Germline V gives CDR1 DFQATT, CDR2 SNEGSKA (reference sequence). V dropped 7 bases and J dropped 1; count of bases not matched to a gene: 10. Each cDNA molecule carried a unique molecular identifier. MiXCR, applied by TCRdb to the 5' RACE reads, yields one record per CDR3 protein. The sample lists 85,000 to 100,000 distinct CDR3 sequences, about 11% occurring once. Study results and limitations: Private and CD4 specificities were missed by VDJdb matching, skewed to anti-spike CD8.

Comments on this clonotype: Its antigen is not identified.

The receptor's source is an adult who was a healthcare worker with PCR-confirmed SARS-CoV-2 infection or an uninfected control (not recorded which). This rearrangement joins TRBV20-1 to TRBJ2-3; TRBD2 matches at 11 bases. The sample in question was whole blood, obtained at baseline. CDR3 coding DNA: TGCAGTGTCCCCCTGCTAGCGGGAGGAGGCACAGATACGCAGTATTTT. It translates to CSVPLLAGGGTDTQYF.